The clone carrying this T cell receptor (beta chain) was recorded only once. How the authors handled the data: Nucleated cell counts were estimated from reference gene primer amplification. Sequencing used immunoSEQ multiplex PCR; TCRdb keeps in-frame clones, though not all of them. V, J and clone size reflect that table, while D and trimming were determined from the DNA. Of 95,000 or so clones listed, about 80% are singletons. The entry originates in a study of blood T cell repertoires in COVID-19. Looking at the study overall: The United States, Italy and Spain provided the acute and convalescent COVID-19 samples. PBMCs, B-cell-depleted T cells, or T cells were the source of the cDNA or gDNA that made up the material.

Germline trimming cut 6 bases from V and 3 bases from J; bases unmatched to any gene: 6. Germline CDR1 LNHDA, CDR2 SQIVND (reference sequence). This CDR3 contains 14 residues. The TCR was taken from a human donor in a cohort sampled during active COVID-19. This sequence joins TRBV19 and TRBJ1-1; 8 bases are a match to TRBD1. The sequencing sample was made of peripheral blood. The CDR3 loop is CASSHQGAYTEAFF. The DNA for the CDR3 is TGTGCCAGTAGCCACCAGGGGGCTTACACTGAAGCTTTCTTT. Full variable domain (missing parts from reference TRBV19 and TRBJ1-1): DGGITQSPKYLFRKEGQNVTLSCEQNLNHDAMYWYRQDPGQGLRLIYYSQIVNDFQKGDIAEGYSVSREKKESFPLTVTSAQKNPTAFYLCASSHQGAYTEAFFGQGTRLTVV.